This paragraph reports one TCR beta chain. The antigen is undetermined. The treatment is: over 15 received Ad26.COV2.S at low or high dose, single or two shots; about 5 received placebo; per-sample allocation not given. On day 63 after the first injection, vaccine and placebo recipients gave samples. The administered vaccine (an Ad26 vector) expressed Wuhan-strain SARS-CoV-2 spike. The entry originates in a study of Ad26.COV2.S vaccination and SARS-CoV-2 variants. Overall study findings and caveats: The analyses of TCR breadth and depth may have understated the size of total T cell responses.

This CDR3 has 18 residues. V shed 2 bases, J shed 2 bases, and the junction held 11 bases outside the gene matches. Germline V gene sequence: CDR1 SGDLS, CDR2 YYNGEE. Data came from immunoSEQ multiplex PCR; TCRdb stores just in-frame clones and leaves some out. The sample lists 350,000 to 600,000 clones, nearly 90% occurring once. Sequences were derived from peripheral blood, sampled in a trial of Ad26.COV2.S vaccine versus placebo. The TCR sequence derives from a person between 18 and 65 years old who received the Ad26.COV2.S COVID-19 vaccine or a placebo. V is TRBV9 and J is TRBJ2-5; 11 bases line up with TRBD2. The CDR3 DNA sequence: TGTGCCAGCAGCGTCACTAGCGGGGGAGCTCTACCGCAAGAGACCCAGTACTTC. Residues: CASSVTSGGALPQETQYF.